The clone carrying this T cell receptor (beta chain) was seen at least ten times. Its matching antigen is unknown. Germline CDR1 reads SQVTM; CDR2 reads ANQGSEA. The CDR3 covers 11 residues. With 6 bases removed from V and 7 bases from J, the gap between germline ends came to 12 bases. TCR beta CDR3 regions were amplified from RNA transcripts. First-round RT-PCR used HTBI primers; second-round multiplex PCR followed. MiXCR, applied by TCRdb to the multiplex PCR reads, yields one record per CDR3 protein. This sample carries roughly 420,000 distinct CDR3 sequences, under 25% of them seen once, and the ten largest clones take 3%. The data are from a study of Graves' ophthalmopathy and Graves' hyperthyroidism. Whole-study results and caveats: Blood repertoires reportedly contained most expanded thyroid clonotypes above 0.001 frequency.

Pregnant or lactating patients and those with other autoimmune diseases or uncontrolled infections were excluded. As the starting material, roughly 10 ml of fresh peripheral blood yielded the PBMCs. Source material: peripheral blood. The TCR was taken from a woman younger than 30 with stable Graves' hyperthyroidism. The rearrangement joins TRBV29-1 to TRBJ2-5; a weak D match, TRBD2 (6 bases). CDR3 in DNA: TGCAGCGTCGCCGGGAGAGGGACCCAGTACTTC. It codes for CSVAGRGTQYF.